This is a list of T cell receptor beta chains from one sample in a study of blood T cell repertoires in COVID-19. Clones were read by immunoSEQ multiplex PCR, and TCRdb kept only the in-frame ones, dropping some. The repertoire holds under 300,000 clones, with about 80% as singletons. Sequencing used peripheral blood. The origin of the receptors is a woman of 80 years or more with acute or convalescent COVID-19. Each CDR3 is given with its conserved first and last residue. Fields, in order: D gene, CDR3 length, V gene, clone size, J gene, CDR3 protein, CDR3 DNA. A D gene is named only where the DNA matches it firmly. Part of the rows lack a size; the others show once, few, many or a class for expanded clones.

TRBD1	14	TRBV10-3	.	TRBJ1-2	CAITYGTGNYGYTF	TGTGCCATCACCTACGGGACAGGGAACTATGGCTACACCTTC
.	17	TRBV27	.	TRBJ2-2	CASSLSGSILNTGELFF	TGTGCCAGCAGTTTATCGGGCTCGATCTTGAACACCGGGGAGCTGTTTTTT
.	14	TRBV7-9	.	TRBJ1-2	CASSPPEALYGYTF	TGTGCCAGCAGCCCTCCTGAGGCCCTCTATGGCTACACCTTC
.	13	TRBV10-2	.	TRBJ1-3	CASRSGGLNTIYF	TGCGCCAGCAGGTCCGGGGGTTTAAACACCATATATTTT
.	12	TRBV7-9	.	TRBJ1-1	CASSFPNTEAFF	TGTGCCAGCAGCTTCCCAAACACTGAAGCTTTCTTT
.	15	TRBV5-1	.	TRBJ1-1	CASSLAGRMNTEAFF	TGCGCCAGCAGCTTGGCCGGCAGGATGAACACTGAAGCTTTCTTT
.	13	TRBV12-3/TRBV12-4	.	TRBJ2-7	CASSLGPIYEQYF	TGTGCCAGCAGTTTAGGGCCAATCTACGAGCAGTACTTC
.	15	TRBV5-1	few	TRBJ1-3	CASRQQYARGNTIYF	TGCGCCAGTAGACAGCAATATGCGAGGGGAAACACCATATATTTT
.	15	TRBV7-2	.	TRBJ1-6	CASSSFGGAVSPLHF	TGTGCCAGCAGCTCCTTCGGCGGGGCCGTTTCACCCCTCCACTTT
TRBD1	15	TRBV5-1	.	TRBJ1-4	CASSLWTGANEKLFF	TGCGCCAGCAGCTTGTGGACAGGGGCTAATGAAAAACTGTTTTTT
TRBD1	14	TRBV5-6	.	TRBJ1-1	CASSFRQGNTEAFF	TGTGCCAGCAGCTTTAGACAGGGGAACACTGAAGCTTTCTTT
.	15	TRBV18	.	TRBJ1-4	CASSPRDTGGEKLFF	TGTGCCAGCTCACCACGGGACACGGGAGGTGAAAAACTGTTTTTT
TRBD2	17	TRBV19	.	TRBJ2-1	CASSIRAGDAVGNEQFF	TGTGCCAGTAGTATCCGAGCGGGAGACGCTGTGGGCAATGAGCAGTTCTTC
.	14	TRBV2	.	TRBJ2-3	CASSEFQGTDTQYF	TGTGCCAGCAGTGAGTTCCAGGGCACAGATACGCAGTATTTT
.	13	TRBV5-1	.	TRBJ2-1	CASSLGIGNEQFF	TGCGCCAGCAGCTTGGGGATCGGGAATGAGCAGTTCTTC
.	12	TRBV11-2	.	TRBJ1-1	CASSKQGAEAFF	TGTGCCAGCAGTAAACAGGGAGCTGAAGCTTTCTTT
TRBD1	14	TRBV19	.	TRBJ2-4	CASSKVRQGNIQYF	TGTGCCAGTAGTAAAGTGAGACAGGGTAACATTCAGTACTTC
.	12	TRBV6-5	.	TRBJ1-2	CASSKLADGYTF	TGTGCCAGCAGCAAACTAGCGGATGGCTACACCTTC
TRBD1	15	TRBV6-5	.	TRBJ2-7	CASRRPGTGLYEQYF	TGTGCCAGCAGGCGGCCGGGGACAGGCCTTTACGAGCAGTACTTC
.	15	TRBV29-1	.	TRBJ2-3	CSVAKVQGYTDTQYF	TGCAGCGTTGCTAAGGTTCAGGGGTACACAGATACGCAGTATTTT
.	14	TRBV6-5	.	TRBJ1-1	CASSYQGMNTEAFF	TGTGCCAGCAGTTATCAGGGGATGAACACTGAAGCTTTCTTT
TRBD2	15	TRBV3-1/TRBV3-2	.	TRBJ2-1	CASSQDPGGIDEQFF	TGTGCCAGCAGCCAAGATCCCGGGGGGATAGATGAGCAGTTCTTC
TRBD2	16	TRBV11-1	.	TRBJ2-7	CASSDSTGTSGYEQYF	TGTGCCAGCAGCGACTCAACCGGGACTAGCGGCTACGAGCAGTACTTC
TRBD1	15	TRBV6-5	.	TRBJ2-7	CASRSPRQGNEEQYF	TGTGCCAGCAGGTCCCCGAGACAGGGCAATGAAGAGCAGTACTTC
.	14	TRBV6-5	once	TRBJ2-7	CASSTRRRPGEQYF	TGTGCCAGCAGTACGAGACGTAGGCCGGGCGAGCAGTACTTC
TRBD1	15	TRBV19	few	TRBJ2-1	CASSKTGDHYNEQFF	TGTGCCAGTAGTAAGACAGGGGACCACTACAATGAGCAGTTCTTC
.	15	TRBV5-6	few	TRBJ1-6	CASSLAGLNNSPLHF	TGTGCCAGCAGCTTGGCAGGGTTAAATAATTCACCCCTCCACTTT
TRBD2	16	TRBV4-2	.	TRBJ2-1	CASSQGGLAGDNEQFF	TGTGCCAGCAGCCAAGGGGGACTAGCGGGAGACAATGAGCAGTTCTTC
TRBD2	16	TRBV6-1	few	TRBJ2-1	CASSEVRAGGHNEQFF	TGTGCCAGCAGTGAAGTAAGAGCGGGGGGACACAATGAGCAGTTCTTC
TRBD2	15	TRBV6-2/TRBV6-3	few	TRBJ2-7	CASSYRPYGGSEQYF	TGTGCCAGCAGTTACCGACCCTACGGGGGGAGCGAGCAGTACTTC
TRBD1	16	TRBV4-3	.	TRBJ1-1	CASSQGRDRVTTEAFF	TGCGCCAGCAGCCAAGGCCGGGACAGGGTGACCACTGAAGCTTTCTTT
.	16	TRBV27	.	TRBJ2-7	CASSWGLGAGDREQYF	TGTGCCAGCAGTTGGGGTTTGGGGGCGGGAGACCGCGAGCAGTACTTC
.	15	TRBV2	.	TRBJ1-4	CASKRGIDLWEKLFF	TGTGCCAGCAAGCGGGGGATTGATTTATGGGAAAAACTGTTTTTT
TRBD1	16	TRBV19	.	TRBJ1-1	CASSTTGVLMNTEAFF	TGTGCCAGCTCCACTACAGGGGTCCTAATGAACACTGAAGCTTTCTTT
TRBD2	14	TRBV6-6	.	TRBJ2-1	CATRRASGEYEQFF	TGTGCCACCCGGAGGGCTAGCGGCGAGTATGAGCAGTTCTTC
.	11	TRBV3-1/TRBV3-2	.	TRBJ2-7	CASSLAHEQYF	TGTGCCAGCAGCTTAGCACACGAGCAGTACTTC
TRBD1	15	TRBV5-1	once	TRBJ2-5	CASSLQGAPRETQYF	TGCGCCAGCAGCTTACAGGGGGCCCCTCGGGAGACCCAGTACTTC
TRBD1	15	TRBV7-2	.	TRBJ2-2	CASSPRTGWSGELFF	TGTGCCAGCAGCCCAAGGACAGGGTGGTCCGGGGAGCTGTTTTTT
.	13	TRBV6-6	.	TRBJ1-4	CASGQSTNEKLFF	TGTGCCAGCGGACAGTCAACTAATGAAAAACTGTTTTTT
TRBD2	15	TRBV2	few	TRBJ2-5	CASSVAASGKETQYF	TGTGCCAGCAGTGTCGCCGCTAGCGGGAAAGAGACCCAGTACTTC
.	14	TRBV16	.	TRBJ1-4	CASSQSRQNEKLFF	TGTGCCAGCAGCCAATCGAGACAGAATGAAAAACTGTTTTTT
.	13	TRBV27	.	TRBJ1-2	CASRDSLNYGYTF	TGTGCCAGCAGGGACAGCCTTAACTATGGCTACACCTTC
TRBD1	15	TRBV7-9	.	TRBJ1-1	CASSFKSGTGSQAFF	TGTGCCAGCAGCTTTAAATCCGGGACAGGGAGCCAAGCTTTCTTT
.	15	TRBV7-6	few	TRBJ1-3	CASSSGRAAGNTIYF	TGTGCCAGCAGCTCCGGGCGGGCCGCTGGAAACACCATATATTTT
TRBD1	15	TRBV19	.	TRBJ1-2	CASSLRRGYNYGYTF	TGTGCCAGTAGTCTACGCAGGGGGTATAACTATGGCTACACCTTC
.	15	TRBV5-1	few	TRBJ1-1	CASSSKTDLNTEAFF	TGCGCCAGCAGCTCAAAGACAGACTTGAACACTGAAGCTTTCTTT
TRBD1	13	TRBV9	.	TRBJ2-3	CASSPGDRDTQYF	TGTGCCAGCAGCCCCGGGGACAGGGATACGCAGTATTTT
TRBD1	15	TRBV7-2	.	TRBJ1-6	CASSFVGQGGSPLHF	TGTGCCAGCAGCTTTGTGGGACAGGGGGGCTCACCCCTCCACTTT
.	16	TRBV13	.	TRBJ2-3	CASSLVGARVPDTQYF	TGTGCCAGCAGCTTAGTGGGGGCGCGAGTCCCAGATACGCAGTATTTT
.	16	TRBV5-1	.	TRBJ2-2	CASSFGTTGNTGELFF	TGCGCCAGCAGCTTCGGGACGACAGGGAACACCGGGGAGCTGTTTTTT
.	11	TRBV18	.	TRBJ1-1	CASSRDTEAFF	TGTGCCAGCTCGCGGGACACTGAAGCTTTCTTT
TRBD2	17	TRBV6-6	.	TRBJ2-1	CASSLTSGGVTYNEQFF	TGTGCCAGCAGTCTGACTAGCGGGGGGGTGACCTACAATGAGCAGTTCTTC
TRBD1	14	TRBV2	.	TRBJ1-2	CASSGQGAGYGYTF	TGTGCCAGCTCGGGACAGGGGGCAGGCTATGGCTACACCTTC
.	14	TRBV19	.	TRBJ1-1	CASSPSGWGTEAFF	TGTGCCAGTAGTCCTTCAGGGTGGGGCACTGAAGCTTTCTTT
.	15	TRBV19	.	TRBJ2-2	CASSDGQKNTGELFF	TGTGCCAGTAGCGACGGACAAAAGAACACCGGGGAGCTGTTTTTT
TRBD1	13	TRBV6-2/TRBV6-3	.	TRBJ2-7	CASSGTAFYEQYF	TGTGCCAGCAGTGGGACAGCCTTTTACGAGCAGTACTTC
TRBD1	14	TRBV7-2	.	TRBJ1-2	CASSHTTGRGGYTF	TGTGCCAGCAGCCATACGACAGGGCGCGGTGGCTACACCTTC
TRBD2	14	TRBV5-1	.	TRBJ2-5	CASSGTSGKETQYF	TGCGCCAGCAGCGGGACTAGCGGAAAAGAGACCCAGTACTTC